The subject of this entry is one T cell receptor beta chain. In the source study's methods: How many nucleated cells were present was estimated from reference gene primer amplification. Sequenced by immunoSEQ multiplex PCR; TCRdb stores in-frame clones only, minus some. V, J and clone size are those of that table, while D and trimming were read from the DNA. In the table there are around 340,000 clones, 89% of which are singletons. This record comes from a study of blood T cell repertoires in COVID-19. Study background: The United States, Italy and Spain provided the acute and convalescent COVID-19 samples. T cells, B-cell-depleted T cells, or PBMCs provided the cDNA or gDNA that served as material.

Trimming took 6 bases from V and 8 from J, leaving 11 bases between them. CDR1 is LNHDA and CDR2 is SQIVND in the germline V gene (reference sequence). This CDR3 has 12 amino acids. Material for sequencing was peripheral blood. The V gene is TRBV19, the J gene TRBJ2-1, with no clear D. This sequence originates from a woman aged 55-75 years with COVID-19, enrolled during active disease. CDR3 nucleotide sequence: TGTGCCAGTAGCCTTAGAAGCTATGAGCAGTTCTTC. It codes for CASSLRSYEQFF.